These T cell receptor beta chains were read from a single sample in a study of blood T cell repertoires in COVID-19. This table comes from immunoSEQ multiplex PCR, and its TCRdb copy is limited to in-frame clones, with some not included. The top ten clones hold 12% of a sample with 150,000 to 160,000 clones, approximately 80% of them seen once. Sequenced sample: peripheral blood. The receptor set was obtained from a woman aged 55-70 years with COVID-19, enrolled during active disease. Each CDR3 is given with its conserved first and last residue. D genes are given only for firm matches. Rows may omit the clone size; those that give it use once, few, many or a size class.

j_call | clone_size | v_call | cdr3_length | d_call | cdr3_nt | cdr3_aa
TRBJ2-2 | . | TRBV19 | 15 | TRBD2 | TGTGCCAGTAAACTAGCGGGAGTATCCGCCGGGGAGCTGTTTTTT | CASKLAGVSAGELFF
TRBJ1-5 | . | TRBV30 | 14 | TRBD1 | TGTGCCTGGGGGAGACAGGGGGCAAGACGGCCCCAGCATTTT | CAWGRQGARRPQHF
TRBJ1-2 | once | TRBV19 | 16 | TRBD1 | TGTGCCAGTAGTCCGGACAGGGGAAGGAATAACTATGGCTACACCTTC | CASSPDRGRNNYGYTF
TRBJ1-4 | . | TRBV5-1 | 15 | . | TGCGCCAGCAGCTTGGAGTGGCGGCCGAATGAAAAACTGTTTTTT | CASSLEWRPNEKLFF
TRBJ2-1 | . | TRBV3-1/TRBV3-2 | 15 | TRBD2 | TGTGCCAGCAGCCAAGATGGAGCGGGAACATCAGAGCAGTTCTTC | CASSQDGAGTSEQFF
TRBJ2-4 | . | TRBV2 | 14 | . | TGTGCCAGCCGTCCGAGTTTAGCCAAAAACATTCAGTACTTC | CASRPSLAKNIQYF
TRBJ1-3 | . | TRBV9 | 15 | . | TGTGCCAGCAGCGAAGCTTCGGGCAGGGTAGACACCATATATTTT | CASSEASGRVDTIYF
TRBJ2-7 | . | TRBV4-2 | 14 | TRBD1 | TGTGCCAGCAGCCAACCAAGGGGGCGTTACGAGCAGTACTTC | CASSQPRGRYEQYF
TRBJ1-5 | . | TRBV14 | 17 | . | TGTGCCAGCAGCCAAAGCCGGCCCTACAGTCCCAATCAGCCCCAGCATTTT | CASSQSRPYSPNQPQHF
TRBJ2-5 | once | TRBV18 | 15 | TRBD1 | TGTGCCAGCTCCCCGGACAGGGGGCAGGTAGAGACCCAGTACTTC | CASSPDRGQVETQYF
TRBJ1-1 | . | TRBV18 | 13 | TRBD1 | TGTGCCAGCTCACAGGGGGCGCTTACTGAAGCTTTCTTT | CASSQGALTEAFF
TRBJ2-1 | . | TRBV18 | 15 | TRBD1 | TGTGCCAGCTCACCACCGACAGGGAATTACAATGAGCAGTTCTTC | CASSPPTGNYNEQFF
TRBJ1-1 | . | TRBV18 | 16 | . | TGTGCCAGCTCGACGGAGGCAGTTTTCATGAACACTGAAGCTTTCTTT | CASSTEAVFMNTEAFF
TRBJ1-2 | . | TRBV5-1 | 13 | . | TGCGCCAGCAGCTTCGGCGGGAGCTATGGCTACACCTTC | CASSFGGSYGYTF
TRBJ2-7 | . | TRBV19 | 14 | TRBD1 | TGTGCCAGTAGCCAGGACAGGGGTTCCTACGAGCAGTACTTC | CASSQDRGSYEQYF